What follows are 30 T cell receptor beta chains derived from one specimen sequenced in a study of spatial heterogeneity in lung cancer. Time point reported: sample taken at primary tumor resection. One entry per CDR3 protein, called by TCRdb with MiXCR from the 5' RACE reads. The sample has under 30,000 distinct CDR3 sequences; about 4.4% are singletons. The sequenced sample was PBMCs, obtained at surgery. These receptors were obtained from a male donor with early-stage non-small cell lung cancer.

This clonotype was found many times. The chain combines TRBV7-2 with TRBJ1-1; 10 positions agree with TRBD1. In germline, CDR1 is SGHTA, CDR2 FQGNSA. The V and J ends lost 5 bases and 10 bases, in that order; junction bases with no gene match: 7. The length of the CDR3 is 13 residues. The CDR3 DNA reads as TGTGCCAGCAGCAGAGTCGACAGGGGGCTAGCTTTCTTT. Translated, it gives CASSRVDRGLAFF.

This clonotype has ten or more counts. The chain is built from TRBV6-5 and TRBJ2-1, with TRBD2 matching 13 bases. Unmatched junction bases numbered 3, after V lost 2 bases and J lost 5 bases. Looked up from germline, CDR1 is MNHEY and CDR2 is SVGAGI. The CDR3 extends over 16 amino acids. The CDR3 spells CASSYHTSGGDNEQFF. The DNA of the CDR3 is TGTGCCAGCAGTTACCACACTAGCGGGGGGGACAATGAGCAGTTCTTC.

This clonotype was observed many times. The rearrangement uses TRBV3-1 and TRBJ2-7, with D tentatively TRBD2 (5 bases). The CDR3 extends over 16 amino acids. V was clipped by 1 base and J by 4 bases, with 17 bases between them. Germline V CDR1 and CDR2: LGHDT, YNNKEL (reference sequence). Here the CDR3 DNA reads TGTGCCAGCAGCCAAGGGACCCGTGCGACTACTTACGAGCAGTACTTC. It codes for CASSQGTRATTYEQYF.

This clonotype has only a few counts. The rearrangement joins TRBV28 to TRBJ1-2, with 9 nucleotides matching TRBD1. Unmatched junction bases numbered 15, after V lost 6 bases and J lost 4 bases. Per the germline V gene, CDR1 is MDHEN and CDR2 is SYDVKM. The CDR3 spans 17 residues. In DNA form, the CDR3 reads TGTGCCAGCAGGATTCCCCCAAGGACAGGGGAGCTCTATGGCTACACCTTC. Protein: CASRIPPRTGELYGYTF.

This clonotype came up many times. This rearrangement joins TRBV6-5 to TRBJ1-5; D not certain. This CDR3 has 13 amino acids. The germline V gene has CDR1 MNHEY and CDR2 SVGAGI. Trimming removed 5 bases from V and 7 bases from J, with 12 bases in between. The CDR3 loop is CASSATRGQPQHF. CDR3 nucleotides: TGTGCCAGCAGTGCCACGCGAGGACAGCCCCAGCATTTT.

This clonotype came up many times. This sequence joins TRBV6-1 and TRBJ1-1, with TRBD1 as a possible D gene (5 bases). Per germline, CDR1 MNHNS and CDR2 SASEGT. The CDR3 covers 13 residues. V lost 6 bases and J 5 bases, leaving 13 bases between the germline ends. The CDR3 region is CASREFQGTEAFF. CDR3 DNA sequence: TGTGCCAGCAGAGAGTTTCAGGGAACTGAAGCTTTCTTT.

This clonotype was found many times. The chain employs TRBV9 and TRBJ1-6; D is undetermined. V shed 3 bases and J shed 7 bases, with 14 bases lying between them. CDR1 and CDR2 from the germline V gene are SGDLS and YYNGEE. The CDR3 is 15 residues long. This CDR3 is CASSEEPRSNSPLHF. For the CDR3, the DNA is TGTGCCAGCAGCGAGGAACCGCGGAGCAATTCACCCCTCCACTTT.

This clonotype was counted ten times or more. This chain connects TRBV5-3 to TRBJ2-1; TRBD2 is a possible D gene (7 bases). TRBV5-3 is flagged as an ORF with uncertain function. The CDR3 has 14 amino acids. The V end was cut by 10 bases, the J end by 5 bases, with 19 bases between. The CDR3 region has the DNA TGTGCCGGCCACTGGGCGGGGGCAGACAATGAGCAGTTCTTC. Translating it yields CAGHWAGADNEQFF.

This clonotype came up a few times. The rearrangement links TRBV6-5 to TRBJ1-6; D call uncertain. CDR1 is MNHEY and CDR2 is SVGAGI in the germline V gene. This CDR3 spans 14 amino acids. V was pared by 0 bases and J by 9 bases, with 9 bases between. The chain's CDR3 is CASSYSQDRSPLHF. In DNA, the CDR3 is TGTGCCAGCAGTTACTCGCAGGATCGTTCACCCCTCCACTTT.

The table lists this clonotype with many counts. The V and J genes are TRBV21-1 and TRBJ1-1. TRBV21-1 is a listed pseudogene. CDR3 length: 14 residues. DNA for the CDR3: TGTGCCAGCTCCGGGAGGCAGTTGAACACTGAAGCTTTCTTT. It encodes CASSGRQLNTEAFF.

Concerning this clonotype itself: A much larger clone lies one base from this, so it may be a read error. The chain recombines TRBV25-1 with TRBJ2-6; 9 positions match TRBD1. CDR3 length: 15 residues. Germline values: CDR1 MGHDK, CDR2 SYGVNS. The DNA for the CDR3 is TGTTCCAGCAGTGGGACAGGGCCCGGGGCCAACGTCCTGACTTTC. Protein: CSSSGTGPGANVLTF.

There are many counts of this clonotype. The chain recombines TRBV6-1 with TRBJ1-5, with 7 positions matching TRBD1. This CDR3 region has 15 residues. Germline V CDR1 and CDR2: MNHNS, SASEGT. The J segment lost 3 bases and the V segment lost 1 base, leaving 3 bases of the junction unmatched. CDR3 bases: TGTGCCAGCAGTGAAGGGGGACAGTTCAATCAGCCCCAGCATTTT. It codes for CASSEGGQFNQPQHF.

This clonotype was recorded at least ten times. J is TRBJ2-3 and V is TRBV11-3; unclear D gene. V lost 3 bases and J lost 4, with 8 bases in between. Germline V lookup: CDR1 SGHNT, CDR2 YENEEA. The CDR3 covers 13 residues. The CDR3: CASSFTRSDTQYF. CDR3 DNA: TGTGCCAGCAGCTTTACCAGATCAGATACGCAGTATTTT.

This clonotype was observed at least ten times. The chain employs TRBV5-8 and TRBJ2-7, with D possibly matching TRBD1 (5 bases). Germline values: CDR1 SGHTS, CDR2 YDEGEE. The CDR3 contains 14 residues. V shed 4 bases and J shed 1 base, with 12 bases lying between them. CDR3 DNA sequence: TGTGCCAGCAGCCCACGACAGAAATCCTACGAGCAGTACTTC. It codes for CASSPRQKSYEQYF.

This clonotype occurred many times. The chain recombines TRBV28 with TRBJ1-1; tentative D call: TRBD1 (5 bases). This CDR3 comprises 16 residues. In germline, CDR1 is MDHEN, CDR2 SYDVKM. V was pared by 3 bases and J by 5 bases, with 19 bases between. The CDR3 bases are TGTGCCAGCAGTTTCCCCCAATCTCCTGGGGGGACTGAAGCTTTCTTT. It yields the protein CASSFPQSPGGTEAFF.

This clonotype was found many times. This chain uses TRBV30 with TRBJ1-2; 9 bases map to TRBD1. CDR1 is GTSNPN, CDR2 SVGIG, per germline (reference sequence). This CDR3 region has 13 residues. V was pared by 5 bases and J by 2 bases, with 3 bases of the junction left unmatched. CDR3 in amino acids: CAWGDRANYGYTF. In DNA form, the CDR3 reads TGTGCCTGGGGGGACAGGGCGAACTATGGCTACACCTTC.

This clonotype was detected ten times or more. The gene calls are TRBV28 and TRBJ1-2; tentative D call: TRBD1 (5 bases). V was cut by 4 bases and J by 8 bases, with 17 bases left in between. CDR3 size: 14 residues. CDR1 is MDHEN, CDR2 SYDVKM, per germline. This CDR3 reads CASSSSPANRGYTF. CDR3 coding DNA: TGTGCCAGCAGTTCAAGTCCGGCCAACAGGGGCTACACCTTC.

The chain joins TRBV3-1 to TRBJ2-5; perhaps D is TRBD1 or TRBD2 (6 bases each). Trimming cost V 2 bases and J 4 bases, with 14 bases left between them. Germline CDR1 and CDR2: LGHDT and YNNKEL (reference sequence). This CDR3 contains 15 residues. This CDR3 reads CASSQRGPRRETQYF. The CDR3 nucleotides are TGTGCCAGCAGCCAACGGGGGCCCCGCCGAGAGACCCAGTACTTC.

This clonotype was counted many times. CDR3 nucleotides: TGTGCCAGCAGTTACGACGGGAGCTCCTACGAGCAGTACTTC. The encoded protein is CASSYDGSSYEQYF. V and J are TRBV6-5 and TRBJ2-7, with D possibly being TRBD2 (6 bases). The CDR3 has 14 residues. Trimming pared 2 bases from V and 0 bases from J, leaving 8 bases between. CDR1 MNHEY and CDR2 SVGAGI come from the germline V gene.

In this sample, this clonotype turned up many times. The chain employs TRBV24-1 and TRBJ1-1, with D perhaps matching TRBD1 (6 bases). Between the trimmed V and J ends, which lost 4 bases and 3 bases, there was a span of 20 bases. CDR1 is KGHDR and CDR2 is SFDVKD in the germline V gene. The CDR3 has 17 amino acids. The CDR3 sequence: CATSELAYRVEDTEAFF. The CDR3 region has the DNA TGTGCCACCAGTGAGCTTGCTTACAGGGTCGAGGACACTGAAGCTTTCTTT.

The chain uses TRBV5-4 and TRBJ1-4; TRBD1 aligns across 9 bases. This CDR3 is 15 amino acids long. V lost 4 bases and J lost 5; bases outside the gene matches: 6. Per the germline V gene, CDR1 is SGHNT and CDR2 is YYREEE (reference sequence). In nucleotides, the CDR3 is TGTGCCAGCAGCACAAACAGGGGGCTCAATGAAAAACTGTTTTTT. Translating it yields CASSTNRGLNEKLFF.

In its sample, this clonotype was seen many times. V usage is TRBV21-1 and J usage is TRBJ2-7; TRBD2 is taken as the D call from the table, unchecked against the DNA. TRBV21-1 is flagged as a pseudogene. The CDR3 is 14 residues long. The chain's CDR3 is CASTSQVQGGEQYF. The CDR3 bases are TGTGCCAGCACCTCACAAGTCCAAGGTGGCGAGCAGTACTTC.

This clonotype was seen repeatedly, ten times or more. This chain connects TRBV6-1 to TRBJ2-1; 7 nucleotides line up with TRBD1. V dropped 6 bases and J dropped 0; count of bases not matched to a gene: 5. Per the germline V gene, CDR1 is MNHNS and CDR2 is SASEGT. The CDR3 loop spans 15 amino acids. The CDR3 DNA sequence: TGTGCCAGCAGAACAGGGGATTTCTCCTACAATGAGCAGTTCTTC. Amino acid sequence: CASRTGDFSYNEQFF.

The genes are TRBV28 and TRBJ1-5; D remains unclear. The germline V gene has CDR1 MDHEN and CDR2 SYDVKM. The CDR3 contains 15 residues. V was pared by 2 bases and J by 0 bases, with 8 bases between. The CDR3 loop reads CASSLGTASNQPQHF. In DNA form, the CDR3 reads TGTGCCAGCAGTTTAGGTACGGCTAGCAATCAGCCCCAGCATTTT.

This clonotype was seen repeatedly, ten times or more. The rearrangement joins TRBV21-1 to TRBJ2-3. TRBV21-1 has pseudogene status. The CDR3 sequence is 11 residues long. CDR3 region: CASSPIDTQYF. CDR3 DNA sequence: TGTGCCAGCAGCCCGATAGATACGCAGTATTTT.

In this sample, this clonotype turned up many times. J is TRBJ1-2 and V is TRBV6-5; D is perhaps TRBD1 (6 bases). V lost 8 bases to trimming and J lost 2 bases, with 15 bases between them. This CDR3 is built from 14 residues. The germline CDR1 and CDR2 sequences are MNHEY and SVGAGI. The CDR3 loop is CASVNPGQNYGYTF. The CDR3 DNA reads as TGTGCCAGCGTAAACCCGGGACAAAACTATGGCTACACCTTC.

This clonotype was seen ten or more times. The V call is TRBV19, the J call TRBJ2-5; TRBD1 matches 7 bases. J lost 1 base, V lost 8 bases, and 13 bases had no gene match. Germline V CDR1 and CDR2: LNHDA, SQIVND (reference sequence). This CDR3 region has 16 residues. CDR3 residues: CASGGRQGTFQETQYF. Here the CDR3 DNA reads TGTGCCAGTGGAGGCCGACAGGGAACTTTCCAAGAGACCCAGTACTTC.

This chain connects TRBV12-3 or TRBV12-4 to TRBJ2-2; the D call may be TRBD1 or TRBD2 (5 bases each). Trimming took 5 bases from V and 7 from J, leaving 11 bases between them. This CDR3 contains 13 residues. CDR3 nucleotide sequence: TGTGCCAGCAGTCCAGGGACCAACGGGGAGCTGTTTTTT. Translated: CASSPGTNGELFF.

This sequence joins TRBV6-6 and TRBJ1-5; no clear D. The V end was cut by 6 bases, the J end by 2 bases, with 8 bases between. The CDR3 loop spans 13 amino acids. Germline CDR1 and CDR2: MNHNY and SVGAGI (reference sequence). CDR3 bases: TGTGCCAGCAGCCCGACGGGCAATCAGCCCCAGCATTTT. It yields the protein CASSPTGNQPQHF.

This clonotype was found many times. The chain joins TRBV20-1 to TRBJ1-1; D remains unclear. Germline loops: CDR1 DFQATT, CDR2 SNEGSKA (reference sequence). The length of the CDR3 is 11 residues. V was trimmed by 0 bases and J by 5 bases, leaving 4 bases between them. The CDR3 is CSAREITEAFF. The CDR3 coding sequence is TGCAGTGCTAGAGAAATAACTGAAGCTTTCTTT.